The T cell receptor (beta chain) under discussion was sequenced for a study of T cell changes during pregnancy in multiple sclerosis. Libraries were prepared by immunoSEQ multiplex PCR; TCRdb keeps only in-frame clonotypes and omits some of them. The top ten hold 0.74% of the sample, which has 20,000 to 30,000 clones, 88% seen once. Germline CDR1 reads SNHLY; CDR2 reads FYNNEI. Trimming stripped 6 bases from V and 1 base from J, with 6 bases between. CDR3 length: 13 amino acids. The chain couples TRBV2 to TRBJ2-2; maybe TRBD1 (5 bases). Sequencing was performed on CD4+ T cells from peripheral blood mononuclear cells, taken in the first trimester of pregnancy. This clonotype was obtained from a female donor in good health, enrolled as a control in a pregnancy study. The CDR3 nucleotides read TGTGCCAGCAGAGGGGAGAACACCGGGGAGCTGTTTTTT. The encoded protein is CASRGENTGELFF.